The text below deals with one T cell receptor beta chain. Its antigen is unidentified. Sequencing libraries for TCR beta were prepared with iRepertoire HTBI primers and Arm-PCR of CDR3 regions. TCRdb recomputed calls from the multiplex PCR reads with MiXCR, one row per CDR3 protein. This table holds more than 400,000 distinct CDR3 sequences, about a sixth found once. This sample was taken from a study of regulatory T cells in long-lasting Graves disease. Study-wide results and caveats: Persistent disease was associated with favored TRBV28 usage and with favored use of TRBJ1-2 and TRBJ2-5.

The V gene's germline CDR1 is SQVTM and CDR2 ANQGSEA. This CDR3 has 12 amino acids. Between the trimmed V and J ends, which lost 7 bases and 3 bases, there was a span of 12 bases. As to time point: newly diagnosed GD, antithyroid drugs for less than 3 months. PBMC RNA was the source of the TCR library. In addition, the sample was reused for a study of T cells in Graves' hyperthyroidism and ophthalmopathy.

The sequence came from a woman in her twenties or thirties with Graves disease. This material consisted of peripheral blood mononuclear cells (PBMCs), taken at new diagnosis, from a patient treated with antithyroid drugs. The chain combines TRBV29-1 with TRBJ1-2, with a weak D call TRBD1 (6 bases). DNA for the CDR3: TGCAGCGCCGGACAGCACCACTATGGCTACACCTTC. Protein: CSAGQHHYGYTF.